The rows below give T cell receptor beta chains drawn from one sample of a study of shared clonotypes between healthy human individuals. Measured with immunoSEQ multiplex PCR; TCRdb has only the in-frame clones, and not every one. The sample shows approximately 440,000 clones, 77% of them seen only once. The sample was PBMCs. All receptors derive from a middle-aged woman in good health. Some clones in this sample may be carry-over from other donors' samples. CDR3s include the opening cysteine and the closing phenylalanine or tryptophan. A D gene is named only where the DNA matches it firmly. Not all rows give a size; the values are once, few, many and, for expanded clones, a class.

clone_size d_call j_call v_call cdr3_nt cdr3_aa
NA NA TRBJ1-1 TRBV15 TGTGCCACCAGCACCGTCCTCAGGGCCGAAGGCCCTGAAGCTTTCTTT CATSTVLRAEGPEAFF
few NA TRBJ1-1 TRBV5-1 TGCGCCAGCAGCTTGGGTCCTACACGGGGCACTGAAGCTTTCTTT CASSLGPTRGTEAFF
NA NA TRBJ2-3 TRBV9 TGTGCCAGCAGCGTAGATGTTAACACAGATACGCAGTATTTT CASSVDVNTDTQYF
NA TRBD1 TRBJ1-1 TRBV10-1 TGCGCCAGCAGTCTGGACAGGGCCACTGAAGCTTTCTTT CASSLDRATEAFF
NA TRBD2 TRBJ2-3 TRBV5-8 TGTGCCAGCAGCTTACTAGCGGGAGCAGATACGCAGTATTTT CASSLLAGADTQYF
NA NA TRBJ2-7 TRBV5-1 TGCGCCAGCAGCTTGAGCCAGGGGCCCTACGAGCAGTACTTC CASSLSQGPYEQYF
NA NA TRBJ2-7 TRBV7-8 TGTGCCAGCAGCCTCGGGGATACCTACGAGCAGTACTTC CASSLGDTYEQYF
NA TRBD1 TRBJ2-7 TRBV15 TGTGCCACCAGCTCCTTATTCCCGGGACAGAGATTCTACGAGCAGTACTTC CATSSLFPGQRFYEQYF
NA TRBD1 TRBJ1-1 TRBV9 TGTGCCAGCTCGGACAGGGGGAACACTGAAGCTTTCTTT CASSDRGNTEAFF
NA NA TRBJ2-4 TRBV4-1 TGCGCCAGCAGCCAAGGGGCCGTGAAGGGAGTAGCCAAAAACATTCAGTACTTC CASSQGAVKGVAKNIQYF
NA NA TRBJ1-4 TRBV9 TGTGCCAGCAGCCCAGGCCAGACAACTAATGAAAAACTGTTTTTT CASSPGQTTNEKLFF
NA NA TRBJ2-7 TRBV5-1 TGCGCCAGCAGCTTGGTGCGGGGAGATGGGGCCTACGAGCAGTACTTC CASSLVRGDGAYEQYF
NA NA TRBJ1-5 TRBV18 TGTGCCAGCTCTCCCACTAATCAGCCCCAGCATTTT CASSPTNQPQHF
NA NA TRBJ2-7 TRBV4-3 TGCGCCAGTAGCCAGCGATTATCGGGACTCCGGGCCGAGCAGTACTTC CASSQRLSGLRAEQYF
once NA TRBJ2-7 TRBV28 TGTGCCAGCAGTTTTCGGTCGCCCTACACCTACGAGCAGTACTTC CASSFRSPYTYEQYF
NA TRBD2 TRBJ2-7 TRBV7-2 TGTGCCAGCAGCCTCCTGCGGGAGCTAGGCGAGCAGTACTTC CASSLLRELGEQYF
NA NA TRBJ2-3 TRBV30 TGTGCCTGGAGTGCCTTTCGAGGAGCGGGCGGTAACACAGATACGCAGTATTTT CAWSAFRGAGGNTDTQYF